The 10 T cell receptor beta chains presented below share a single source sample, sequenced in a study of blood T cell repertoires in COVID-19. Here immunoSEQ multiplex PCR was the method, and the copy in TCRdb shows in-frame clones only, minus some. Of about 300,000 clones in the sample, around 88% were seen once. Sequenced input: peripheral blood. Source of these receptors: a woman younger than 45 with COVID-19, enrolled during active disease.

The CDR3 loop is CASSGQDTQYF. In nucleotides, the CDR3 is TGTGCCAGCAGTGGCCAGGATACGCAGTATTTT. V and J are TRBV2 and TRBJ2-3; D gene unclear. Per germline, CDR1 SNHLY and CDR2 FYNNEI. This CDR3 region has 11 residues. Trimming took 4 bases from V and 6 from J, leaving 5 bases between them. The whole variable domain, filled in from reference TRBV2 and TRBJ2-3, reads EPEVTQTPSHQVTQMGQEVILRCVPISNHLYFYWYRQILGQKVEFLVSFYNNEISEKSEIFDDQFSVERPDGSNFTLKIRSTKLEDSAMYFCASSGQDTQYFGPGTRLTVL.

V usage is TRBV27 and J usage is TRBJ2-2, with D hard to call. Trimming shortened V by 6 bases and J by 4 bases, and 3 bases separated the two germline ends. The germline V gene encodes CDR1 MNHEY and CDR2 SMNVEV (reference sequence). The CDR3 loop spans 11 amino acids. DNA for the CDR3: TGTGCCAGCAGCGGCACCGGGGAGCTGTTTTTT. This gives the protein CASSGTGELFF.

The rearrangement joins TRBV11-3 to TRBJ1-1; no reliable D call. Trimming took 1 base from V and 4 from J, leaving 4 bases between them. Germline V gene lookup returns CDR1 SGHNT and CDR2 YENEEA. The CDR3 loop spans 12 amino acids. The CDR3 sequence is CASSLGLTEAFF. DNA of the CDR3: TGTGCCAGCAGCTTAGGGCTCACTGAAGCTTTCTTT.

The chain joins TRBV10-3 to TRBJ1-2; tentative D call: TRBD1 (5 bases). This CDR3 contains 15 residues. CDR1 and CDR2 from the germline V gene are ENHRY and SYGVKD. V dropped 4 bases and J dropped 7 bases, with 19 bases sitting between them. CDR3 coding DNA: TGTGCCATCAGTGGGCGGAGCGGGGGTCAAGGTGGCTACACCTTC. This encodes CAISGRSGGQGGYTF.

This clone came up once. The chain couples TRBV2 to TRBJ2-1; 9 nucleotides line up with TRBD1. The V gene end was trimmed by 3 bases and the J gene end by 5 bases; junction bases not matched to a gene: 2. CDR1 is SNHLY and CDR2 is FYNNEI in the germline V gene. This CDR3 has 14 residues. DNA for the CDR3: TGTGCCAGCAGTGAGCGGACAGGGGACAATGAGCAGTTCTTC. This translates into CASSERTGDNEQFF.

The V gene is TRBV10-3, the J gene TRBJ1-1; the D is unclear. Germline CDR1 reads ENHRY; CDR2 reads SYGVKD. With 6 bases removed from V and 5 bases from J, the gap between germline ends came to 16 bases. This CDR3 region has 14 residues. The CDR3 nucleotides read TGTGCCATCAGGGGGTACGGAGGTCGGACTGAAGCTTTCTTT. Translation: CAIRGYGGRTEAFF.

V gene TRBV11-2 combines with J gene TRBJ2-5; D may be TRBD2 (6 bases). With 5 bases removed from V and 4 bases from J, the gap between germline ends came to 14 bases. The CDR3 has 14 amino acids. Germline V gene data show CDR1 as SGHAT and CDR2 as FQNNGV. The CDR3 DNA is TGTGCCAGCAGCCGCGGACTAACCAGAGAGACCCAGTACTTC. Its protein product is CASSRGLTRETQYF.

V gene TRBV6-5 combines with J gene TRBJ2-3; TRBD2 matches 8 bases. This CDR3 spans 15 amino acids. V lost 0 bases and J lost 2; bases outside the gene matches: 1. Germline V gives CDR1 MNHEY, CDR2 SVGAGI. Here the CDR3 reads CASSYSGRVTDTQYF. CDR3 bases: TGTGCCAGCAGTTACTCCGGGAGGGTCACAGATACGCAGTATTTT.

J is TRBJ1-5 and V is TRBV27; tentatively, D is TRBD1 (5 bases). The germline V and J ends were trimmed by 8 bases and 7 bases, with 12 bases remaining between them. The V gene's germline CDR1 is MNHEY and CDR2 SMNVEV (reference sequence). This CDR3 has 12 amino acids. CDR3 coding DNA: TGTGCCAGCTCGATGGGGGGACAGCCCCAGCATTTT. It codes for CASSMGGQPQHF.

The chain employs TRBV15 and TRBJ1-5; 8 bases line up with TRBD1. J lost 7 bases, V lost 0 bases, and 8 bases had no gene match. The CDR3 runs to 16 residues. In germline, CDR1 is LNHNV, CDR2 YYDKDF (reference sequence). The CDR3 bases are TGTGCCACCAGCAGAGAGCAGGGGGCTGGCCGGCAGCCCCAGCATTTT. Translation: CATSREQGAGRQPQHF.